Each of the 2 T cell receptor beta chains below was sequenced from the same sample in a study of T cell responses to AZD1222 COVID-19 vaccine. Sequencing used immunoSEQ multiplex PCR; TCRdb keeps in-frame clones, though not all of them. The table has 170,000 or so clones, roughly nine tenths seen once. This sample comprised peripheral blood, obtained on day 0 of AZD1222 vaccination. These receptor sequences come from an adult in good health.

The V call is TRBV9, the J call TRBJ2-2; D is unclear. Germline assignment: CDR1 SGDLS and CDR2 YYNGEE. The length of the CDR3 is 12 residues. V was trimmed by 4 bases and J by 7 bases, leaving 8 bases between them. The CDR3 is CASSPVFGELFF. DNA for the CDR3: TGTGCCAGCAGCCCCGTTTTCGGGGAGCTGTTTTTT.

The chain combines TRBV15 with TRBJ2-7; D remains unclear. Germline CDR1 and CDR2: LNHNV and YYDKDF (reference sequence). V shed 0 bases and J shed 7 bases, with 10 bases lying between them. The CDR3 covers 13 residues. CDR3 protein: CATSRDRTAEQYF. The CDR3 nucleotides are TGTGCCACCAGCAGAGATAGGACCGCGGAGCAGTACTTC.